The 22 T cell receptor beta chains given below trace back to one sample, sequenced in a study of spatial heterogeneity in lung cancer. Noted time point: sample taken at primary tumor resection. The input material, whole RNA from tumor, nontumor lung or frozen PBMC, was sequenced unsorted. TCRdb redid the calling of the 5' RACE reads with MiXCR, one entry per CDR3 protein. The sample holds some 52,000 distinct CDR3 sequences, 6% to 9% seen once. The sequenced sample was PBMCs, obtained at surgery. The receptors come from a female donor with early-stage non-small cell lung cancer.

This clonotype has ten or more counts. This chain uses TRBV9 with TRBJ2-2; D is uncertain. The V end lost 2 bases, the J end lost 1 base, and 12 bases lay between the germline ends. Germline CDR1 and CDR2: SGDLS and YYNGEE. The CDR3 contains 16 residues. DNA for the CDR3: TGTGCCAGCAGCGTGGGAAATCTAAAGAACACCGGGGAGCTGTTTTTT. Its translation is CASSVGNLKNTGELFF.

In this sample, this clonotype turned up many times. The rearrangement links TRBV21-1 to TRBJ2-3; TRBD1, the table's D call, lacks a check against the DNA. TRBV21-1 is a recognized pseudogene. The length of the CDR3 is 15 residues. This chain's CDR3 is CASIPGGFCTDTQYF. CDR3 DNA: TGTGCCAGCATCCCGGGCGGCTTTTGCACAGATACGCAGTATTTT.

This clonotype was seen ten or more times. DNA for the CDR3: TGTGCCAGCAGGCCAAATCGAGGGGACTTCTCCTACGAGCAGTACTTC. Amino acids: CASRPNRGDFSYEQYF. The chain uses TRBV6-1 and TRBJ2-7, with D tentatively TRBD2 (6 bases). CDR3 length: 16 amino acids. CDR1 and CDR2 (germline): MNHNS, SASEGT. The V end was cut by 6 bases, the J end by 0 bases, with 18 bases between.

The chain employs TRBV24-1 and TRBJ2-2, with D unclear. CDR3 length: 12 residues. The V and J ends lost 3 bases and 8 bases respectively, with 6 bases between them. Germline V gene lookup returns CDR1 KGHDR and CDR2 SFDVKD. CDR3 nucleotide sequence: TGTGCCACCAGTGATATCCAAGGGGAGCTGTTTTTT. Protein product: CATSDIQGELFF.

This chain uses TRBV2 with TRBJ2-1; TRBD1 aligns across 7 bases. The length of the CDR3 is 13 residues. Germline V gives CDR1 SNHLY, CDR2 FYNNEI. The V and J ends lost 7 bases and 6 bases, in that order; junction bases with no gene match: 6. In DNA form, the CDR3 reads TGTGCCAGCACATGGGGACAGATCAATGAGCAGTTCTTC. It specifies CASTWGQINEQFF.

The chain couples TRBV18 to TRBJ2-7, with 9 bases matching TRBD1. Germline-derived CDR1 and CDR2 are KGHSH and LQKENI. V shed 4 bases, J shed 7 bases, and the junction held 8 bases outside the gene matches. This CDR3 contains 14 residues. The CDR3 loop reads CASSRSGQGQEQYF. For the CDR3, the DNA is TGTGCCAGCTCACGATCGGGACAGGGACAGGAGCAGTACTTC. Drawing the rest from reference TRBV18 and TRBJ2-7, the complete variable domain is NAGVMQNPRHLVRRRGQEARLRCSPMKGHSHVYWYRQLPEEGLKFMVYLQKENIIDESGMPKERFSAEFPKEGPSILRIQQVVRGDSAAYFCASSRSGQGQEQYFGPGTRLTVT.

This clonotype was counted many times. This chain connects TRBV10-3 to TRBJ2-5; D is possibly TRBD1 (5 bases). The CDR3 is 14 residues long. V was trimmed by 4 bases and J by 1 base, leaving 10 bases between them. Germline lookup yields CDR1 ENHRY and CDR2 SYGVKD. The CDR3: CAISGGRAQETQYF. CDR3 coding DNA: TGTGCCATCAGTGGAGGCAGGGCCCAAGAGACCCAGTACTTC.

This clonotype showed up many times. The rearrangement uses TRBV6-5 and TRBJ2-2, with D possibly being TRBD1 or TRBD2 (5 bases each). This CDR3 region has 15 residues. Germline-derived CDR1 and CDR2 are MNHEY and SVGAGI. Trimming left V 5 bases short and J 7 bases short, with 17 bases between. The CDR3 nucleotides are TGTGCCAGCAGTACTTCAGGGACGGGGATCGGGGAGCTGTTTTTT. Amino acid sequence: CASSTSGTGIGELFF.

Ten or more counts support this clonotype. The CDR3 sequence: CASRGVNSPLHF. CDR3 sequence (DNA): TGTGCCAGCCGGGGGGTGAATTCACCCCTCCACTTT. This chain joins TRBV27 and TRBJ1-6; D may be TRBD1 (5 bases). Trimming stripped 8 bases from V and 7 bases from J, with 9 bases between. CDR1 and CDR2 from the germline V gene are MNHEY and SMNVEV (reference sequence). The CDR3 consists of 12 residues.

The V and J genes are TRBV11-2 and TRBJ2-5; maybe TRBD1 (6 bases). Germline V gives CDR1 SGHAT, CDR2 FQNNGV. V dropped 3 bases and J dropped 1 base, with 12 bases sitting between them. The length of the CDR3 is 15 residues. The CDR3 spells CASSFATGFQETQYF. CDR3 bases: TGTGCCAGCAGCTTTGCGACAGGCTTCCAAGAGACCCAGTACTTC.

This clonotype was counted many times. The chain links TRBV10-3 to TRBJ1-3; tentatively, D is TRBD1 (5 bases). Germline CDR1 reads ENHRY; CDR2 reads SYGVKD. Trimming left V 8 bases short and J 0 bases short, with 8 bases between. The length of the CDR3 is 13 residues. The DNA of the CDR3 is TGTGCCATCCGAGGGGTCTCTGGAAACACCATATATTTT. Protein: CAIRGVSGNTIYF.

This clonotype was picked up many times. This chain links TRBV5-4 with TRBJ2-2; D is unclear. The CDR3 loop spans 14 amino acids. V lost 4 bases and J 2 bases, leaving 9 bases between the germline ends. CDR1 and CDR2 from the germline V gene are SGHNT and YYREEE (reference sequence). The CDR3 protein is CASSGPENTGELFF. CDR3 nucleotide sequence: TGTGCCAGCAGCGGGCCGGAAAACACCGGGGAGCTGTTTTTT.

This clonotype was found many times. The chain carries TRBV2 and TRBJ2-6, with TRBD2 matching 8 bases. Germline V gene sequence: CDR1 SNHLY, CDR2 FYNNEI. V lost 6 bases and J lost 7; bases outside the gene matches: 14. This CDR3 spans 17 amino acids. The CDR3 region has the DNA TGTGCCAGCAGCGCCAGGACTAGCCACCTCGGAGCCAACGTCCTGACTTTC. Its translation: CASSARTSHLGANVLTF. The whole variable domain, filled in from reference TRBV2 and TRBJ2-6, reads EPEVTQTPSHQVTQMGQEVILRCVPISNHLYFYWYRQILGQKVEFLVSFYNNEISEKSEIFDDQFSVERPDGSNFTLKIRSTKLEDSAMYFCASSARTSHLGANVLTFGAGSRLTVL.

This clonotype was observed at least ten times. The genes are TRBV20-1 and TRBJ2-7, with 9 bases lining up with TRBD1. V was pared by 2 bases and J by 2 bases, with 7 bases of the junction left unmatched. This CDR3 comprises 15 residues. Germline-derived CDR1 and CDR2 are DFQATT and SNEGSKA (reference sequence). The CDR3 sequence is CSARSGTGRTYEQYF. The DNA for the CDR3 is TGCAGTGCTAGATCAGGGACAGGGAGGACCTACGAGCAGTACTTC.

The gene calls are TRBV5-6 and TRBJ1-1, with D unclear. V was clipped by 1 base and J by 0 bases, with 4 bases between them. CDR1 is SGHDT and CDR2 is YYEEEE in the germline V gene. CDR3 length: 13 amino acids. The CDR3 coding sequence is TGTGCCAGCAGCTTGACCCTGAACACTGAAGCTTTCTTT. Protein: CASSLTLNTEAFF.

The sample holds many counts of this clonotype. The chain joins TRBV29-1 to TRBJ1-2, with D maybe TRBD1 (6 bases). Per germline, CDR1 SQVTM and CDR2 ANQGSEA. V was trimmed by 6 bases and J by 1 base, leaving 6 bases between them. The CDR3 totals 11 residues. The CDR3 DNA follows: TGCAGCGTACAGGGTAACTATGGCTACACCTTC. Amino acid sequence: CSVQGNYGYTF.

This clonotype has more than one count but fewer than ten. The chain recombines TRBV7-9 with TRBJ1-4; TRBD1 matches at 7 bases. V was pared by 5 bases and J by 0 bases, with 3 bases of the junction left unmatched. Per germline, CDR1 SEHNR and CDR2 FQNEAQ (reference sequence). The CDR3 length is 15 residues. As DNA, the CDR3 is TGTGCCAGCAGCCAGGGGGACCCAACTAATGAAAAACTGTTTTTT. Its protein product is CASSQGDPTNEKLFF.

In its sample, this clonotype was seen many times. The chain combines TRBV20-1 with TRBJ2-7; either TRBD1 or TRBD2 may supply D (5 bases each). Between the trimmed V and J ends, which lost 6 bases and 2 bases, there was a span of 14 bases. Germline V gene data show CDR1 as DFQATT and CDR2 as SNEGSKA (reference sequence). This CDR3 has 13 amino acids. CDR3 loop: CSAHGTLAYEQYF. The CDR3 DNA sequence: TGCAGTGCACACGGGACCCTTGCCTACGAGCAGTACTTC.

This clonotype was counted ten times or more. The V and J genes are TRBV15 and TRBJ2-1; 8 bases are shared with TRBD2. CDR1 is LNHNV, CDR2 YYDKDF, per germline (reference sequence). Trimming at V came to 5 bases and at J to 15 bases, leaving 9 bases not matched to a gene. The CDR3 has 12 residues. The DNA for the CDR3 is TGTGCCACCAGCCCAGGACTAGCCGCGCGGTTCTTC. Translated, it gives CATSPGLAARFF.

This clonotype was counted at least ten times. The CDR3 DNA follows: TGTGCCAGCAGGTCCGGGACAGGGTCCCACGAGCAGTACTTC. It specifies CASRSGTGSHEQYF. The V gene is TRBV5-5, the J gene TRBJ2-7; 9 bases agree with TRBD1. Looked up from germline, CDR1 is SGHKS and CDR2 is YYEKEE (reference sequence). CDR3 length equals 14 residues. Germline trimming cut 5 bases from V and 5 bases from J; bases unmatched to any gene: 8.

This clonotype appeared many times. The rearrangement joins TRBV6-1 to TRBJ2-5, with D tentatively TRBD1 or TRBD2 (6 bases each). The CDR3 covers 17 residues. Trimming removed 3 bases at V and 10 bases at J, with 27 bases between. Germline V CDR1 and CDR2: MNHNS, SASEGT. CDR3 sequence: CASSELGRAGAPGDQYF. In DNA form, the CDR3 reads TGTGCCAGCAGTGAGTTAGGTCGGGCAGGGGCTCCGGGGGACCAGTACTTC.

By frequency in the sample, this clonotype is medium-sized. The V gene is TRBV20-1, the J gene TRBJ1-2; a weak D match, TRBD1 (5 bases). The CDR3 has 16 residues. Germline V CDR1 and CDR2: DFQATT, SNEGSKA (reference sequence). Trimming removed 6 bases from V and 2 bases from J, with 22 bases in between. The CDR3: CSALPYDGHSNYGYTF. The CDR3 nucleotides are TGCAGTGCCCTACCATACGACGGACATTCCAACTATGGCTACACCTTC.